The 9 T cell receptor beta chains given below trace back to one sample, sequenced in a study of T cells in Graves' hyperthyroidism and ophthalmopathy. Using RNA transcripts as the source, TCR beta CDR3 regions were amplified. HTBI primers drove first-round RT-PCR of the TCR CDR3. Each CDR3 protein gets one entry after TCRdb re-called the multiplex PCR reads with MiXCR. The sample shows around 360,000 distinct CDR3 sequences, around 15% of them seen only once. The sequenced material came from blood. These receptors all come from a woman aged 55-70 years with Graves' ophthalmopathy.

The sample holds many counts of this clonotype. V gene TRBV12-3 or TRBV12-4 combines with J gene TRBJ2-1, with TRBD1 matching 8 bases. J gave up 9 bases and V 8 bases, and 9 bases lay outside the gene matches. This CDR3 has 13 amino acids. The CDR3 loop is CASAGQGAGEQFF. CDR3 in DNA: TGTGCCAGCGCGGGTCAGGGGGCGGGTGAGCAGTTCTTC.

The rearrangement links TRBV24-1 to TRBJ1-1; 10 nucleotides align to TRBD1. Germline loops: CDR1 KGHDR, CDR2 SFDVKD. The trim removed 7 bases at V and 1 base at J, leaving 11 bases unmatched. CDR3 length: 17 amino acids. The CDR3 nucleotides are TGTGCCACCAGAGACTCCGGGACAGGGGCTCGGAACACTGAAGCTTTCTTT. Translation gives CATRDSGTGARNTEAFF.

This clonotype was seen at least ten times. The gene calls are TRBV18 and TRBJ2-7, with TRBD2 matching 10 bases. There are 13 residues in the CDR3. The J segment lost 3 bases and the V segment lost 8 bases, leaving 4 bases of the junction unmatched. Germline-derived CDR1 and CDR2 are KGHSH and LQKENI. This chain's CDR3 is CASASGRGYEQYF. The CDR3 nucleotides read TGTGCCAGCGCAAGCGGGAGGGGCTACGAGCAGTACTTC.

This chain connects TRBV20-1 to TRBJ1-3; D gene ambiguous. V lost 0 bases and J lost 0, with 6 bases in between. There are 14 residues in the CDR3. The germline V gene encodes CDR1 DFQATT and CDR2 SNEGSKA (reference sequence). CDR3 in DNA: TGCAGTGCTAGAGACACGAGCTCTGGAAACACCATATATTTT. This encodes CSARDTSSGNTIYF.

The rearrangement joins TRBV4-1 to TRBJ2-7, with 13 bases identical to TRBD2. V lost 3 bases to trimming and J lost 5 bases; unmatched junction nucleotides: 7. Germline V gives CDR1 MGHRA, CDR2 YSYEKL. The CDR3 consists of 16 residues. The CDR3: CASSHSTSGRMNEQYF. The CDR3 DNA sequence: TGCGCCAGCAGCCACTCGACTAGCGGGAGGATGAACGAGCAGTACTTC.

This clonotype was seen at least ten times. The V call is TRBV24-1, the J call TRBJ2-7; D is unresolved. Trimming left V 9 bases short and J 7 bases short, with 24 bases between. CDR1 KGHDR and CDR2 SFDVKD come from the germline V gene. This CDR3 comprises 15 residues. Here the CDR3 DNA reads TGTGCCACCTCAGGCACAAGAACCCCCTCTCGGGAGCAGTACTTC. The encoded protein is CATSGTRTPSREQYF.

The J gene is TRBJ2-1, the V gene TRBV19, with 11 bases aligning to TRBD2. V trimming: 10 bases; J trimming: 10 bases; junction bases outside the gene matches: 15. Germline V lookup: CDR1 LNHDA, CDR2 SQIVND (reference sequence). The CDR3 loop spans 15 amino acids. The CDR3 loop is CATKTGTSGYTEQFF. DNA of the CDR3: TGTGCCACCAAAACGGGGACTAGCGGATACACGGAGCAGTTCTTC.

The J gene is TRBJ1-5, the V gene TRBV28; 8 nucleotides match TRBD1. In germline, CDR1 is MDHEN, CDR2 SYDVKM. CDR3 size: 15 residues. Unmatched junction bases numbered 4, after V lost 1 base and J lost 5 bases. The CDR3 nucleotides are TGTGCCAGCAGTTTATCCGGACAGGGTGATCAGCCCCAGCATTTT. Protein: CASSLSGQGDQPQHF.

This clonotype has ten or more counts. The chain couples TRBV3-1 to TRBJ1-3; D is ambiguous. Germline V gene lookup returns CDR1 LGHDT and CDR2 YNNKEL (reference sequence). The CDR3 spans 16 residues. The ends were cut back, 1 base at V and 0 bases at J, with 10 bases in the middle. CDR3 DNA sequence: TGTGCCAGCAGCCAAGTAGCACTAAGCTCTGGAAACACCATATATTTT. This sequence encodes CASSQVALSSGNTIYF.